A few counts support the clone carrying this TCR beta chain. Methods used by the authors: Quantification of nucleated cells was approximated via reference gene primer amplification. Sequencing was performed with immunoSEQ multiplex PCR; in TCRdb, only in-frame clones are kept and a portion is missing. V and J calls plus clone size are reproduced from that table; the DNA served to infer D and trimming. The sample carries under 70,000 clones, roughly 89% recorded once. The sample comes from a study of blood T cell repertoires in COVID-19. Study at large: PBMCs, B-cell-depleted T cells, or T cells were the source of the cDNA or gDNA that made up the material.

The sequencing input was peripheral blood. The sequence was collected from a woman aged 60-75 years with COVID-19, enrolled during active disease.

CDR3: CASSYSRNQPQHF. CDR3 bases: TGTGCCAGCAGCTACAGCCGAAATCAGCCCCAGCATTTT. This rearrangement joins TRBV5-8 to TRBJ1-5; D is undetermined. Germline V gene sequence: CDR1 SGHTS, CDR2 YDEGEE. Between the trimmed V and J ends, which lost 3 bases and 4 bases, there was a span of 8 bases. The CDR3 is 13 residues long.